This TCR beta chain was captured in a study of cytomegalovirus exposure and HLA in healthy donors. A multiplex PCR was run with 60 Vbeta primers and 13 Jbeta primers. The table came from immunoSEQ multiplex PCR; TCRdb's copy has only in-frame clones and leaves some out. The repertoire holds approximately 190,000 clones, about 86% seen once, with approximately 1.6% in the top ten. Despite likely unrecorded immune exposures, the donors were nominally healthy at the time of sampling. Remarks on this clone: No antigen is known for it.

General study points: Accounts indicate the classifier identified cytomegalovirus status with strong specificity and sensitivity. Most TCR beta V segments were productive about 87% or about 30% of the time in an earlier analysis. An assumption of roughly uniform sequencing depth across donors underlay the presence/absence analyses.

Germline V CDR1 and CDR2: SEHNR, FQNEAQ (reference sequence). This CDR3 region has 16 residues. The ends were cut back, 5 bases at V and 0 bases at J, with 14 bases in the middle. Material for sequencing was PBMCs. This chain joins TRBV7-9 and TRBJ2-1; D perhaps matches TRBD2 (6 bases). This TCR derives from a middle-aged man in good health and CMV-seropositive. The CDR3 DNA sequence: TGTGCCAGCAGCGATCGGGAGTCCCCCTCCTACAATGAGCAGTTCTTC. Its translation is CASSDRESPSYNEQFF.